This TCR beta chain was identified during a study of cytomegalovirus exposure and HLA in healthy donors. The sample holds a few counts of this clone. What it binds is unknown. Healthy bone marrow donors formed the donor group. The PCR had 60 Vbeta and 13 Jbeta primers. The repertoire was sequenced with immunoSEQ multiplex PCR; TCRdb's copy has only in-frame clones and lacks some. The table includes about 110,000 clones, approximately 73% detected once. V gave up 2 bases and J gave up 4 bases; unmatched junction bases: 6. CDR1 and CDR2 (germline): SGDLS, YYNGEE. The CDR3 covers 14 residues. General study findings and limits: It was likely that a cluster of highly shared sequence variants was a sequencing artifact. An analysis that came later showed most CMV-associated TCR beta chains appearing HLA-restricted.

This chain uses TRBV9 with TRBJ2-7; 7 bases align to TRBD1. This sequence was found in a man aged 30 to 39 in good health and CMV-seronegative. Sequencing was carried out using PBMCs. CDR3 sequence reads: CASSVEGGGYEQYF. CDR3 bases: TGTGCCAGCAGCGTTGAAGGGGGCGGGTACGAGCAGTACTTC.